This T cell receptor (beta chain) was captured in a study of control samples from healthy donors and cancer patients. Per germline, CDR1 SNHLY and CDR2 FYNNEI. The CDR3 loop spans 13 amino acids. Between the trimmed V and J ends, which lost 7 bases and 5 bases, there was a span of 12 bases. Assay: immunoSEQ multiplex PCR; the TCRdb copy retains only in-frame clones and omits some. The data show approximately 140,000 clones, with about 88% seen just once and around 10% held by the top ten. This sequence was found in a woman in her 30s in good health. Sequencing used blood. The chain is built from TRBV2 and TRBJ1-5; no definite D call. The CDR3 loop reads CASTIYTDQPQHF. The CDR3 DNA reads TGTGCCAGCACTATATACACCGATCAGCCCCAGCATTTT.